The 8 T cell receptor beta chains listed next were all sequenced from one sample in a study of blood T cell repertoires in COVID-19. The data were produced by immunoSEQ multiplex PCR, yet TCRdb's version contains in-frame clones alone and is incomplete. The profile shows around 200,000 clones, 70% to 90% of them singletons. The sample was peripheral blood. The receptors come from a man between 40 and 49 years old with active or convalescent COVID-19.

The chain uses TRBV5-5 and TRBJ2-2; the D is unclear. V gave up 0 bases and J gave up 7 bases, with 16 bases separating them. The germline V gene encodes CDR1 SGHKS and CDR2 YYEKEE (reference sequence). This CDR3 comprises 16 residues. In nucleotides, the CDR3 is TGTGCCAGCAGCTTGGCCCTCGGTGGGCATGGCGGGGAGCTGTTTTTT. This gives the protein CASSLALGGHGGELFF.

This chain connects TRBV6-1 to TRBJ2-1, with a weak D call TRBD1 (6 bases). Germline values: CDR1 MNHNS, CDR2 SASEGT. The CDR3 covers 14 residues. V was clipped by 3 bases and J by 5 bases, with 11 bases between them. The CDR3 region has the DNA TGTGCCAGCAGTGAGTGGGACATTAACAATGAGCAGTTCTTC. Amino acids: CASSEWDINNEQFF.

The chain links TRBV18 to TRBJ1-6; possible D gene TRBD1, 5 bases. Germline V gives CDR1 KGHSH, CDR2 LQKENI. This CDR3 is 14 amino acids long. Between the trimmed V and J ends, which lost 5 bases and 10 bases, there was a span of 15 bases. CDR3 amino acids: CASSGGGPKSPLHF. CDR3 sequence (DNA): TGTGCCAGCTCAGGGGGAGGTCCCAAATCACCCCTCCACTTT.

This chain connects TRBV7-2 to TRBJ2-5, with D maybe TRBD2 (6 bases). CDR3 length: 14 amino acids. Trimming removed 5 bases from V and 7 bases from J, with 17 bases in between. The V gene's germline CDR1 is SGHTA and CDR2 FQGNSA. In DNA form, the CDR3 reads TGTGCCAGCAGCCGGGAAGTCGCGGAGGGGACCCAGTACTTC. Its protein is CASSREVAEGTQYF.

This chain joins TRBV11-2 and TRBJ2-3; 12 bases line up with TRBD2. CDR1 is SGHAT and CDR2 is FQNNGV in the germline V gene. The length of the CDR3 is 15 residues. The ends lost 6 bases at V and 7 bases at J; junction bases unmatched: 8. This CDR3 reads CASRLSSGGANTQYF. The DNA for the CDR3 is TGTGCCAGCAGACTCTCTAGCGGGGGGGCAAATACGCAGTATTTT. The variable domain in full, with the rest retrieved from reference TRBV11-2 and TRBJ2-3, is EAGVAQSPRYKIIEKRQSVAFWCNPISGHATLYWYQQILGQGPKLLIQFQNNGVVDDSQLPKDRFSAERLKGVDSTLKIQPAKLEDSAVYLCASRLSSGGANTQYFGPGTRLTVL.

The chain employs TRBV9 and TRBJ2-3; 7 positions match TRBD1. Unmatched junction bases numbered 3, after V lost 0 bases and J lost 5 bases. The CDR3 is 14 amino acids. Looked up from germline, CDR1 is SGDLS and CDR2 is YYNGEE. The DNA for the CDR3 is TGTGCCAGCAGCGTAGGAGGGGGCGGAGATACGCAGTATTTT. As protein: CASSVGGGGDTQYF.

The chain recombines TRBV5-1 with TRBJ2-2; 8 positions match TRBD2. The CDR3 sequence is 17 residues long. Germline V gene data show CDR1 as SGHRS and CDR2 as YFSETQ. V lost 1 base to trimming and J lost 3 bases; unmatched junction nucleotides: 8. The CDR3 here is CASSLLTGGPHTGELFF. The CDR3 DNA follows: TGCGCCAGCAGCTTGTTGACGGGGGGGCCCCACACCGGGGAGCTGTTTTTT. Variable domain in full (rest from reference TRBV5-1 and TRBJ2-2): KAGVTQTPRYLIKTRGQQVTLSCSPISGHRSVSWYQQTPGQGLQFLFEYFSETQRNKGNFPGRFSGRQFSNSRSEMNVSTLELGDSALYLCASSLLTGGPHTGELFFGEGSRLTVL.

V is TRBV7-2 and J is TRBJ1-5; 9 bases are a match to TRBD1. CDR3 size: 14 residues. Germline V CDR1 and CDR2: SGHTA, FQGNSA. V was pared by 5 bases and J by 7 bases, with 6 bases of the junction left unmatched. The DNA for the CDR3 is TGTGCCAGCAGCCTGGGACAGGGAGGGCAGCCCCAGCATTTT. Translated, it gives CASSLGQGGQPQHF.